This entry features one T cell receptor (beta chain) sequence. The sample belongs to a study of blood T cell repertoires in COVID-19. The overall study: Acute and convalescent COVID-19 specimens originated in the United States, Italy and Spain.

The table came from immunoSEQ multiplex PCR; TCRdb's copy has only in-frame clones and leaves some out. The data contain 20,000 to 25,000 clones, roughly 83% of them singletons. Germline V lookup: CDR1 SGHAT, CDR2 FQNNGV. This CDR3 comprises 14 residues. The V gene lost 3 bases and the J gene lost 10 bases, with 18 bases spanning the gap. The V gene is TRBV11-2, the J gene TRBJ1-2; a weak D match, TRBD1 (6 bases). This TCR derives from a man between 65 and 80 years old with acute or convalescent COVID-19. Sequencing input: peripheral blood. CDR3 in DNA: TGTGCCAGCAGCTTGGGTGGACAGACTGACCACTACACCTTC. Translation gives CASSLGGQTDHYTF.